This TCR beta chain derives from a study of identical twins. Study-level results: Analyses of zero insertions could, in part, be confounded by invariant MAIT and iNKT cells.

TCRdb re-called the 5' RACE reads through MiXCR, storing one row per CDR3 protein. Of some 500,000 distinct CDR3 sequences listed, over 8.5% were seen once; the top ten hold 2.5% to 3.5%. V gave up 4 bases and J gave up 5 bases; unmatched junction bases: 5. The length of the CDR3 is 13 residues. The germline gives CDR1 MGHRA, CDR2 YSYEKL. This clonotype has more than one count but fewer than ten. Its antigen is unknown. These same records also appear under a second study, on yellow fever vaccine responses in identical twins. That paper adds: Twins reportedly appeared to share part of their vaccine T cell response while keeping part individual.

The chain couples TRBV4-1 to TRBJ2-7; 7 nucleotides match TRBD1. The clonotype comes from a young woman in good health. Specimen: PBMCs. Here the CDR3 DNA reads TGCGCCAGCAGCCTGGGACAGTTCAACGAGCAGTACTTC. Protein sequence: CASSLGQFNEQYF.